The entry below gives a single T cell receptor beta chain sequence along with its context. This clonotype was seen ten or more times. Its antigen is unknown. No per-base quality is available; no much larger clone lies one base away. The sample originates from a study of T cells in Graves' hyperthyroidism and ophthalmopathy (dated by TCRdb to between 2018 and 2020). Some background on the complete study: Peripheral blood was sampled at the time of initial diagnosis, prior to any treatment. A discovery cohort of 95 to 100 patients, roughly 45 with Graves' ophthalmopathy and 55 to 60 with stable Graves' hyperthyroidism, was used to find distinguishing TCR V-J signatures. Prospective prediction of ophthalmopathy was tested in an independent validation cohort of 18 hyperthyroidism patients and some 17 patients who later progressed to ophthalmopathy. For training and testing, the approximately 97 patients in the discovery cohort were randomly divided in a 7:3 ratio. In about 6 Graves' hyperthyroidism patients, the study also compared T-cell repertoires from thyroid tissue with T-cell repertoires from blood. Following sampling, methimazole starting at 30 mg daily was given to hyperthyroidism patients, and high-dose intravenous methylprednisolone was given to ophthalmopathy patients. TCR Vbeta CDR3 sequencing of some 140 peripheral blood samples (over 40 ophthalmopathy, approximately 80 hyperthyroidism and roughly 17 progressor patients) is reported in the paper. Overall study results and their limits: No statistical method was used to set the sample size in advance, and investigators knew the group allocation. In validation, progression to ophthalmopathy was predicted by the model with roughly 69% sensitivity and approximately 78% specificity, a median of about 6.4 months before onset. Blood samples also contained most of the expanded thyroid clonotypes (frequency above 0.001), which suggests that blood repertoires may reflect thyroid immune responses. A 13 V-J signature model separated ophthalmopathy from stable hyperthyroidism, with about 90% sensitivity and 81.08% specificity in cross-validation and 80%/75% in testing.

The germline V gene supplies CDR1 SGHVS and CDR2 FQNEAQ. The germline V end is reduced by 7 bases and the J end by 3 bases; junction bases left unmatched: 15. The CDR3 contains 17 residues, cysteine and phenylalanine counted. Of all the DNA, just the CDR3 is kept, 51 bases in frame from base 1. The TCR beta CDR3 regions were amplified from the RNA transcripts. A first-round RT-PCR of the TCR CDR3 used the HTBI primer set with the Qiagen OneStep RT-PCR kit. A second multiplex PCR round built the libraries, followed by size selection and purification. Sequencing of the libraries was done on an Illumina HiSeq2000 using paired-end 100 bp reads. In the authors' own workflow: SOAPnuke was used to process the raw data, throwing out any read that contained adapters or uncalled bases, had a mean Phred below 15, or lacked an exact constant-primer or identifier match. COPE v1.2.5 was used to merge high-quality paired reads, and clonotypes were defined as unique nucleotide sequences. MiTCR v1.1 was used to align the clonotypes against IMGT TRBV, TRBD and TRBJ reference segments. The analysis was restricted to V-J combinations with a frequency above 0.0001, which together covered about 99% of the repertoires. A TCS score was defined as the ratio between F50 (clonal expansion) and ExV (chaos), using BLOSUM62-based TCRdist between CDR3 peptides within each V-J. Welch's t-statistics and random forest reduced just over 500 V-J features to 10 to 15, which were used in a naive Bayes classifier (R e1071). TCRdb reworked the public reads: Q25 trimming with fastp, MiXCR clone assembly, productive beta chains retained. Rows with a matching CDR3 protein are joined into one entry that keeps the most common DNA and genes. The V and J calls and clone size are TCRdb's, not the authors'. Within this sample are 300,000 to 500,000 distinct CDR3 sequences, with under 15% of them counted one time only. The ten largest clones take up about 30% of the sample.

Stable Graves' hyperthyroidism was defined as the absence of progression to ophthalmopathy over 18 months of follow-up. The hyperthyroidism patients were between 18 and 65 years old and newly diagnosed, with a disease duration of less than 2 months. Exclusion was applied to patients with uncontrolled infections, other autoimmune diseases, pregnancy or lactation. Diagnoses relied on clinical symptoms, serum thyroxine and TRAb, thyroid ultrasound and orbital computed tomography. PBMCs were separated from over 9 ml of fresh peripheral blood using Ficoll-Paque density gradient centrifugation. Total RNA was extracted using Trizol reagent, and RNA quality was assessed on an Agilent 2100 Bioanalyzer.

The sequence derives from a woman aged 25 to 39 with Graves' hyperthyroidism. Sequencing was performed on blood. The V and J segments used are TRBV7-8 and TRBJ2-3; 8 bases in between match TRBD1. The CDR3 is CASILRDRGLETDTQYF. The base sequence is TGTGCCAGCATTCTTAGAGACAGGGGCCTAGAGACAGATACGCAGTATTTT.